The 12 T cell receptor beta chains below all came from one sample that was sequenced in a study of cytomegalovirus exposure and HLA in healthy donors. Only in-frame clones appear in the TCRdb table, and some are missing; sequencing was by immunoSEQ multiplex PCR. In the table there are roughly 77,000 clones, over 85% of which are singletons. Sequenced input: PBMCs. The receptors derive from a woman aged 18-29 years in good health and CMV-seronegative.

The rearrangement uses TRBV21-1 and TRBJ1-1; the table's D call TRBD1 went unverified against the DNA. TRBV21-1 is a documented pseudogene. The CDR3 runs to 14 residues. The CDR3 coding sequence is TGTGCCAGCAGCTCACAGGGGGCCCCTATTGAAGCTTTCTTT. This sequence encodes CASSSQGAPIEAFF.

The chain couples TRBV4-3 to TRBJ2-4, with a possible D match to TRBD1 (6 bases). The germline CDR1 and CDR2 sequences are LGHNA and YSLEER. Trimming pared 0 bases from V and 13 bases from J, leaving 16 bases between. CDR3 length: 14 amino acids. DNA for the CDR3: TGCGCCAGCAGCCAAGATTCTGCAGGGGCCCGGCAGTACTTC. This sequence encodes CASSQDSAGARQYF.

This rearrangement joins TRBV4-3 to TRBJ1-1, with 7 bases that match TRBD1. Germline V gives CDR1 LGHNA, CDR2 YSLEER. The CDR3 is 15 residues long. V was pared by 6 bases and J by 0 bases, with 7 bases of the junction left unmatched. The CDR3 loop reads CASSKGQSMNTEAFF. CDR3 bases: TGCGCCAGCAGTAAGGGACAGAGCATGAACACTGAAGCTTTCTTT.

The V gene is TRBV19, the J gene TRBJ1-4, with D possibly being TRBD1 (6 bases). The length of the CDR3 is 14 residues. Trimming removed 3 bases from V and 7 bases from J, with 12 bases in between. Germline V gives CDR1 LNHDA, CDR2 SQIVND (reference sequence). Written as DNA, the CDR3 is TGTGCCAGTAGTATTCGACAGGCGGGTGAAAAACTGTTTTTT. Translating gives CASSIRQAGEKLFF. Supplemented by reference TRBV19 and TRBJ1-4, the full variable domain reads DGGITQSPKYLFRKEGQNVTLSCEQNLNHDAMYWYRQDPGQGLRLIYYSQIVNDFQKGDIAEGYSVSREKKESFPLTVTSAQKNPTAFYLCASSIRQAGEKLFFGSGTQLSVL.

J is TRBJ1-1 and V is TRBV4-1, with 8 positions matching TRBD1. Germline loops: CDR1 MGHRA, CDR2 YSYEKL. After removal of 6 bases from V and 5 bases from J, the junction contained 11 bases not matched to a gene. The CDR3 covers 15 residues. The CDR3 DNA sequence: TGCGCCAGCAGACAACCCGGACAGGGAAGAACTGAAGCTTTCTTT. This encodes CASRQPGQGRTEAFF.

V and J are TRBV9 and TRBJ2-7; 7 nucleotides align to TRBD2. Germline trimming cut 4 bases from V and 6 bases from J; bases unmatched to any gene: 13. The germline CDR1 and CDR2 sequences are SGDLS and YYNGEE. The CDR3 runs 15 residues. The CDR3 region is CASSTDGGLVREQYF. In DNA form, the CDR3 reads TGTGCCAGCAGCACCGACGGCGGACTAGTACGCGAGCAGTACTTC.

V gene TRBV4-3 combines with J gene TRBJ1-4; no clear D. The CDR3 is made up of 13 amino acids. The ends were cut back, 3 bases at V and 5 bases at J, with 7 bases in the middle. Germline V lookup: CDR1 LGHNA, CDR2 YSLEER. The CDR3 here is CASSQTGNEKLFF. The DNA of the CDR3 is TGCGCCAGCAGCCAGACGGGAAATGAAAAACTGTTTTTT.

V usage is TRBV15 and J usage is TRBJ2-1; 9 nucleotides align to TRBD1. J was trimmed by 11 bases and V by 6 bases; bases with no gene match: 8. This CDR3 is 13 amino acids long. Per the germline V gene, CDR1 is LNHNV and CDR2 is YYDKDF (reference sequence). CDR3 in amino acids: CATSTGGGQQQFF. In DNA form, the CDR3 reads TGTGCCACCAGTACAGGGGGCGGACAACAGCAGTTCTTC. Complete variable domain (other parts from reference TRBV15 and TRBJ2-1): DAMVIQNPRYQVTQFGKPVTLSCSQTLNHNVMYWYQQKSSQAPKLLFHYYDKDFNNEADTPDNFQSRRPNTSFCFLDIRSPGLGDTAMYLCATSTGGGQQQFFGPGTRLTVL.

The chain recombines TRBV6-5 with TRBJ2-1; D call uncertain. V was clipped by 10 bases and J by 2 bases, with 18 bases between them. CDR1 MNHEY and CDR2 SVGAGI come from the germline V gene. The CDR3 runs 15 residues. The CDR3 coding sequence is TGTGCCACCTCTCGGTTTGCTGCCCCCTACAATGAGCAGTTCTTC. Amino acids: CATSRFAAPYNEQFF.

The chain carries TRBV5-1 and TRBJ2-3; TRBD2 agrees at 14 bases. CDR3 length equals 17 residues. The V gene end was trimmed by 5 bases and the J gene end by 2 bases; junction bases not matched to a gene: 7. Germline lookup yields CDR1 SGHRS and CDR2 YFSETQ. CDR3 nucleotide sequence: TGCGCCAGCAGTTTCCGACTAGCGGGAGGGACCACAGATACGCAGTATTTT. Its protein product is CASSFRLAGGTTDTQYF.

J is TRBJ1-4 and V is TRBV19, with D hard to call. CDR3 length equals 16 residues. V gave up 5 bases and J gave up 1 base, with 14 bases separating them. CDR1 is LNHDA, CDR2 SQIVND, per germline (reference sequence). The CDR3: CASSPDGVLTNEKLFF. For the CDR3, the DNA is TGTGCCAGTAGTCCCGACGGGGTTTTAACTAATGAAAAACTGTTTTTT.

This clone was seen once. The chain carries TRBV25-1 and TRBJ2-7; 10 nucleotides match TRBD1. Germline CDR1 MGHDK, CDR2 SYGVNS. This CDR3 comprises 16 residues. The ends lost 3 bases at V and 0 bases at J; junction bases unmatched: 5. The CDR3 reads CASSDSGTGVSYEQYF. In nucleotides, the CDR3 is TGTGCCAGCAGTGATTCTGGGACAGGGGTCTCCTACGAGCAGTACTTC.